This T cell receptor beta chain was identified during a study of blood T cells in healthy people across ages. The germline V and J ends were trimmed by 6 bases and 2 bases, with 17 bases remaining between them. Germline loops: CDR1 MNHEY, CDR2 SMNVEV (reference sequence). The CDR3 loop spans 16 amino acids. Sample-barcoded 5' priming and a J-beta primer mix drove a second PCR of 7 to 11 cycles. TCRdb reprocessed the 5' RACE reads via MiXCR and lists one record per CDR3 protein. Here the sample spans 800,000 to 1,300,000 distinct CDR3 sequences, under 30% being singletons. The data were also submitted as part of a second study, on T cells of mothers and their children.

Source material: blood. The TCR originated in a girl aged 2-15 years in good health. The chain combines TRBV27 with TRBJ2-4, with D unresolved. The CDR3 DNA reads as TGTGCCAGCAGAGGGTTAGGGTCCAGTTCCAAAAACATTCAGTACTTC. This sequence encodes CASRGLGSSSKNIQYF.